Below, 28 T cell receptor beta chains from the same sample are listed, as sequenced in a study of blood T cell repertoires in COVID-19. Profiling relied on immunoSEQ multiplex PCR, and the TCRdb table lists in-frame clones only, not all of them. The sample lists 450,000 to 500,000 clones; 80% to 90% were seen once. What was sequenced was peripheral blood. The receptor set was obtained from a human donor in a cohort sampled during active COVID-19.

The chain has TRBV3-1 (or the pseudogene TRBV3-2) and TRBJ2-5; 10 positions match TRBD2. The CDR3 length is 16 residues. The V gene end was trimmed by 0 bases and the J gene end by 9 bases; junction bases not matched to a gene: 10. CDR1 and CDR2 from the germline V gene are LGHDT and YNNKEL (reference sequence). CDR3 in amino acids: CASSQDSASGSGAQYF. In nucleotides, the CDR3 is TGTGCCAGCAGCCAAGATTCGGCTAGCGGGAGCGGGGCCCAGTACTTC.

The rearrangement uses TRBV5-6 and TRBJ2-7, with 7 nucleotides matching TRBD1. The CDR3 runs 14 residues. Germline CDR1 is SGHDT and CDR2 is YYEEEE. V was pared by 0 bases and J by 6 bases, with 6 bases of the junction left unmatched. The CDR3 nucleotides read TGTGCCAGCAGCTTGGGCCCGAACAGGGGCGAGCAGTACTTC. It is translated as CASSLGPNRGEQYF.

The chain employs TRBV13 and TRBJ2-1; D gene unclear. The germline V gene has CDR1 PRHDT and CDR2 FYEKMQ (reference sequence). Trimming removed 5 bases at V and 5 bases at J, with 10 bases between. The CDR3 consists of 13 residues. CDR3 amino acids: CASSLRFNNEQFF. CDR3 DNA: TGTGCCAGCAGCCTCCGGTTTAACAATGAGCAGTTCTTC.

In DNA, the CDR3 is TGTGCCAGCAGCTTGGGGGACAGGGTCGTTCAGCCCCAGCATTTT. Its translation: CASSLGDRVVQPQHF. The J gene is TRBJ1-5, the V gene TRBV5-6, with 9 bases fitting TRBD1. This CDR3 spans 15 amino acids. Germline CDR1 is SGHDT and CDR2 is YYEEEE. V lost 0 bases to trimming and J lost 6 bases; unmatched junction nucleotides: 4.

This CDR3 reads CASSSLAGGNEQYF. The CDR3 DNA reads as TGTGCCAGCAGTTCCTTAGCGGGAGGGAACGAGCAGTACTTC. V is TRBV6-5 and J is TRBJ2-7, with 11 nucleotides matching TRBD2. The CDR3 sequence is 14 residues long. Trimming took 4 bases from V and 5 from J; bases not matched to a gene: 4. Looked up from germline, CDR1 is MNHEY and CDR2 is SVGAGI.

The chain uses TRBV18 and TRBJ1-2; 9 bases match TRBD1. This CDR3 is built from 17 residues. Germline V CDR1 and CDR2: KGHSH, LQKENI. Germline trimming cut 2 bases from V and 6 bases from J; bases unmatched to any gene: 13. DNA for the CDR3: TGTGCCAGCTCACCAAGGAGACAGGGGGATGGATTTAATGGCTACACCTTC. Its protein product is CASSPRRQGDGFNGYTF. The whole variable domain, remainder taken from reference TRBV18 and TRBJ1-2, is NAGVMQNPRHLVRRRGQEARLRCSPMKGHSHVYWYRQLPEEGLKFMVYLQKENIIDESGMPKERFSAEFPKEGPSILRIQQVVRGDSAAYFCASSPRRQGDGFNGYTFGSGTRLTVV.

The V call is TRBV28, the J call TRBJ2-3, with D possibly matching TRBD2 (6 bases). The CDR3 is 16 residues long. The germline V gene encodes CDR1 MDHEN and CDR2 SYDVKM. V was cut by 4 bases and J by 3 bases, with 17 bases left in between. In DNA, the CDR3 is TGTGCCAGCAGTTCCGCTACCGGGAGTAGTACAGATACGCAGTATTTT. Protein: CASSSATGSSTDTQYF.

This sequence joins TRBV30 and TRBJ1-1; 11 bases are a match to TRBD1. Trimming cost V 2 bases and J 6 bases; bases outside gene matches: 8. Germline CDR1 and CDR2: GTSNPN and SVGIG (reference sequence). The CDR3 spans 15 residues. The CDR3 here is CAWSRTGGARSEAFF. The CDR3 DNA reads as TGTGCCTGGAGTAGGACAGGGGGCGCGAGGTCTGAAGCTTTCTTT.

This clone was seen just once. V usage is TRBV30 and J usage is TRBJ2-7; a possible D gene is TRBD1 (5 bases). The CDR3 is made up of 16 amino acids. V shed 4 bases and J shed 3 bases, with 22 bases lying between them. Looked up from germline, CDR1 is GTSNPN and CDR2 is SVGIG (reference sequence). The CDR3 DNA sequence: TGTGCCTGGACCCCCCAGTGGTATAGGGGTTACTACGAGCAGTACTTC. Amino acid sequence: CAWTPQWYRGYYEQYF.

The rearrangement uses TRBV28 and TRBJ2-7; 7 bases line up with TRBD2. J was trimmed by 2 bases and V by 5 bases; bases with no gene match: 6. Germline assignment: CDR1 MDHEN and CDR2 SYDVKM. The CDR3 length is 14 residues. CDR3 sequence reads: CASSQGTTAYEQYF. The CDR3 nucleotides read TGTGCCAGCAGTCAAGGGACTACTGCCTACGAGCAGTACTTC.

J is TRBJ1-1 and V is TRBV3-1 (or the pseudogene TRBV3-2), with D perhaps matching TRBD1 (5 bases). The germline V and J ends were trimmed by 3 bases and 1 base, with 18 bases remaining between them. Germline V lookup: CDR1 LGHDT, CDR2 YNNKEL (reference sequence). The CDR3 length is 17 residues. This CDR3 is CASSQDDPGHWNTEAFF. CDR3 sequence (DNA): TGTGCCAGCAGCCAGGACGACCCCGGACATTGGAACACTGAAGCTTTCTTT.

The chain recombines TRBV2 with TRBJ1-6; D is uncertain. CDR3 length: 14 residues. Germline loops: CDR1 SNHLY, CDR2 FYNNEI. V lost 4 bases and J 3 bases, leaving 7 bases between the germline ends. The CDR3 sequence: CASSAVIYNSPLHF. For the CDR3, the DNA is TGTGCCAGCAGTGCAGTAATCTATAATTCACCCCTCCACTTT.

V gene TRBV4-2 combines with J gene TRBJ1-1; 8 positions match TRBD1. The length of the CDR3 is 14 residues. In germline, CDR1 is LGHNA, CDR2 YNFKEQ. Trimming at V came to 6 bases and at J to 6 bases, leaving 9 bases not matched to a gene. For the CDR3, the DNA is TGTGCCAGCAGTTCACAGGGGGGTTTGGCTGAAGCTTTCTTT. Protein product: CASSSQGGLAEAFF.

The gene calls are TRBV11-3 and TRBJ1-1, with 8 bases that match TRBD1. The J segment lost 1 base and the V segment lost 1 base, leaving 5 bases of the junction unmatched. Germline V CDR1 and CDR2: SGHNT, YENEEA. The CDR3 spans 16 residues. The CDR3 is CASSLGVGQGNTEAFF. The CDR3 DNA is TGTGCCAGCAGCTTAGGGGTCGGACAGGGGAACACTGAAGCTTTCTTT. The variable domain in full, with the rest retrieved from reference TRBV11-3 and TRBJ1-1, is EAGVVQSPRYKIIEKKQPVAFWCNPISGHNTLYWYLQNLGQGPELLIRYENEEAVDDSQLPKDRFSAERLKGVDSTLKIQPAELGDSAVYLCASSLGVGQGNTEAFFGQGTRLTVV.

As to this clone: An end of the junction differs from the germline gene, which may be a read error. J is TRBJ1-1 and V is TRBV30; D remains ambiguous. CDR1 is GTSNPN, CDR2 SVGIG, per germline (reference sequence). CDR3 size: 13 residues. This CDR3 is CASDGVRNAEAFF. Written as DNA, the CDR3 is TGTGCCTCGGACGGGGTGAGGAACGCTGAAGCTTTCTTT.

The V gene is TRBV30, the J gene TRBJ2-2; D unresolved. Looked up from germline, CDR1 is GTSNPN and CDR2 is SVGIG (reference sequence). V lost 3 bases to trimming and J lost 6 bases, with 14 bases between them. CDR3 length: 14 residues. CDR3: CAWRPRSASGELFF. The CDR3 DNA follows: TGTGCCTGGAGGCCGAGGAGCGCCTCCGGGGAGCTGTTTTTT.

This chain uses TRBV3-1 (or the pseudogene TRBV3-2) with TRBJ1-2; 7 nucleotides align to TRBD1. The germline gives CDR1 LGHDT, CDR2 YNNKEL (reference sequence). This CDR3 has 13 amino acids. V was clipped by 5 bases and J by 4 bases; unmatched bases: 4. CDR3 sequence: CASSSDRVYGYTF. The CDR3 region has the DNA TGTGCCAGCAGCTCCGACAGGGTCTATGGCTACACCTTC.

This clone has just one count. The chain is built from TRBV6-6 and TRBJ2-5; perhaps TRBD1 as D (6 bases). The V end was cut by 5 bases, the J end by 3 bases, with 13 bases between. CDR3 length: 14 residues. Germline V gives CDR1 MNHNY, CDR2 SVGAGI (reference sequence). The DNA of the CDR3 is TGTGCCAGCAGTCATCCAGACAGGAAAGAGACCCAGTACTTC. Its translation: CASSHPDRKETQYF.

The V gene is TRBV6-5, the J gene TRBJ1-1; 9 bases match TRBD1. CDR1 MNHEY and CDR2 SVGAGI come from the germline V gene. This CDR3 region has 13 residues. The junction had 2 bases not matched to a gene; V was cut back by 6 bases and J by 3 bases. The CDR3 DNA sequence: TGTGCCAGCAGCAGGACAGGGGACACTGAAGCTTTCTTT. Its translation is CASSRTGDTEAFF.

Concerning this clone itself: Within the sample, other DNA sequences also encode this same CDR3. The gene calls are TRBV5-4 and TRBJ2-7, with D possibly matching TRBD1 (7 bases). Trimming took off 0 bases at V and 5 bases at J, with 9 bases between the two ends. The germline V gene has CDR1 SGHNT and CDR2 YYREEE (reference sequence). The CDR3 runs 13 residues. CDR3 sequence reads: CASSLARGDEQYF. The CDR3 DNA is TGTGCCAGCAGCTTGGCCAGGGGGGACGAGCAGTACTTC.

The chain uses TRBV27 and TRBJ1-1; TRBD1 might be the D (6 bases). Per germline, CDR1 MNHEY and CDR2 SMNVEV (reference sequence). Trimming shortened V by 5 bases and J by 8 bases, and 21 bases separated the two germline ends. This CDR3 contains 15 residues. CDR3 protein: CASSPLAFGQPEAFF. In nucleotides, the CDR3 is TGTGCCAGCAGTCCCCTTGCTTTTGGACAGCCCGAAGCTTTCTTT.

This chain connects TRBV19 to TRBJ1-1; D gene ambiguous. Germline V CDR1 and CDR2: LNHDA, SQIVND (reference sequence). V dropped 7 bases and J dropped 6 bases, with 24 bases sitting between them. The CDR3 covers 16 residues. This CDR3 is CASTPRGRRDKAEAFF. CDR3 DNA sequence: TGTGCCAGTACCCCCCGAGGGCGGAGAGATAAAGCTGAAGCTTTCTTT.

The chain has TRBV28 and TRBJ1-3, with TRBD1 identical over 7 bases. V trimming: 6 bases; J trimming: 0 bases; junction bases outside the gene matches: 8. Looked up from germline, CDR1 is MDHEN and CDR2 is SYDVKM. This CDR3 is 16 amino acids long. CDR3 sequence reads: CASSRAGQYSGNTIYF. The CDR3 DNA reads as TGTGCCAGCAGCCGCGCGGGACAGTACTCTGGAAACACCATATATTTT.

CDR3 protein: CASSHQWTGTSGANVLTF. DNA of the CDR3: TGTGCCAGCAGCCACCAATGGACAGGGACCTCTGGGGCCAACGTCCTGACTTTC. The chain recombines TRBV3-1 (or the pseudogene TRBV3-2) with TRBJ2-6; the match to TRBD1 covers 8 bases. Germline V gene lookup returns CDR1 LGHDT and CDR2 YNNKEL (reference sequence). Losses at the gene ends were 3 bases for V and 0 bases for J; bases not matched to a gene: 7. CDR3 size: 18 residues.

The genes are TRBV9 and TRBJ2-1, with 8 bases identical to TRBD1. Germline CDR1 reads SGDLS; CDR2 reads YYNGEE. Losses at the gene ends were 0 bases for V and 4 bases for J; bases not matched to a gene: 3. The CDR3 is 15 amino acids. The CDR3 bases are TGTGCCAGCAGCGTAGGGCACAGGGGGTACAATGAGCAGTTCTTC. Translating it yields CASSVGHRGYNEQFF.

This clone was seen a handful of times. This sequence joins TRBV30 and TRBJ2-1; 9 bases line up with TRBD2. With 4 bases clipped from V and 6 bases from J, the junction kept 7 bases outside the gene matches. The CDR3 length is 14 residues. The germline gives CDR1 GTSNPN, CDR2 SVGIG (reference sequence). CDR3 loop: CAWIIAGERNEQFF. The CDR3 DNA follows: TGTGCCTGGATAATAGCGGGAGAACGCAATGAGCAGTTCTTC.

The CDR3 reads CASSQGTSGRAYNEQFF. CDR3 nucleotide sequence: TGCGCCAGCAGCCAAGGAACTAGCGGGAGGGCGTACAATGAGCAGTTCTTC. The gene calls are TRBV4-1 and TRBJ2-1; TRBD2 agrees at 13 bases. The germline V gene encodes CDR1 MGHRA and CDR2 YSYEKL. The CDR3 has 17 residues. Trimming at V came to 1 base and at J to 4 bases, leaving 4 bases not matched to a gene.

The V gene is TRBV19, the J gene TRBJ2-5; TRBD1 matches at 9 bases. The CDR3 contains 13 residues. The V gene's germline CDR1 is LNHDA and CDR2 SQIVND (reference sequence). V shed 7 bases, J shed 2 bases, and the junction held 2 bases outside the gene matches. The CDR3 nucleotides read TGTGCCAGTATTGGGACAGGGCAAGAGACCCAGTACTTC. This translates into CASIGTGQETQYF.